This T cell receptor beta chain was captured in a study of long-term antiretroviral therapy in people with HIV. Findings and caveats of the study: Dominating the repertoire at all time points were the clones that expanded before ART.

Investigators performed immunoSEQ version v3.0 at survey level. Each sample had sequencing targeting roughly 40,000-50,000 T-cell genomes. The assay was immunoSEQ multiplex PCR, and TCRdb's table has in-frame clones only and misses some. The sample yields about 24,000 clones, over 80% seen once. A remark on this clone: Its antigen remains unknown.

Germline V lookup: CDR1 SGHAT, CDR2 FQNNGV. The CDR3 runs to 16 residues. J gave up 3 bases and V 5 bases, and 12 bases lay outside the gene matches. This TCR was sampled from a man between 45 and 60 years old with HIV. The material sequenced was unsorted PBMCs, taken 0.4 years after starting antiretroviral therapy. The chain couples TRBV11-2 to TRBJ1-1; TRBD1 matches at 7 bases. The CDR3 DNA is TGTGCCAGCAGCCCCTTGAGGGGGCTAGTGGACACTGAAGCTTTCTTT. Translating it yields CASSPLRGLVDTEAFF.